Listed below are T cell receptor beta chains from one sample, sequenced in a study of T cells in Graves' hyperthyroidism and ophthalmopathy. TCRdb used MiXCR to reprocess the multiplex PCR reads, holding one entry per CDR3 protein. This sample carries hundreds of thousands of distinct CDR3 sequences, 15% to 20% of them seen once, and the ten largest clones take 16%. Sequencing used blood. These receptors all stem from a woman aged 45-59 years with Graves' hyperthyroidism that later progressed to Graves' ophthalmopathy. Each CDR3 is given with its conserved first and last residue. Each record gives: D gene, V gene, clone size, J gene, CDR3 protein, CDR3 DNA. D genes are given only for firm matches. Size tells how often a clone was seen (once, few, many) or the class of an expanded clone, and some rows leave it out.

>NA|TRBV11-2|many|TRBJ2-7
CASSVSEGIYEQYF
TGTGCCAGCAGCGTGTCGGAGGGGATCTACGAGCAGTACTTC
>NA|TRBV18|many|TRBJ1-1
CASSPPDMGLNTEAFF
TGTGCCAGCTCACCACCTGACATGGGCTTGAACACTGAAGCTTTCTTT
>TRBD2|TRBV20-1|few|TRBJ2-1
CSARTGLAGNNEQFF
TGCAGTGCTAGAACTGGACTAGCGGGGAACAATGAGCAGTTCTTC
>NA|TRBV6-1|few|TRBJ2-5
CASRRTVQETQYF
TGTGCCAGCAGAAGGACAGTTCAAGAGACCCAGTACTTC
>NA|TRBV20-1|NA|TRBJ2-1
CSGRRIFYNEQFF
TGCAGTGGACGCCGGATTTTCTACAATGAGCAGTTCTTC
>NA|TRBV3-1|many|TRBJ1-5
CASSQGIANSNQPQHF
TGTGCCAGCAGCCAAGGCATTGCCAATAGCAATCAGCCCCAGCATTTT
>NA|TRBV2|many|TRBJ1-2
CASRDWAGHYGYTF
TGTGCCAGCAGAGATTGGGCGGGACACTATGGCTACACCTTC
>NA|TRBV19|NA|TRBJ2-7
CASSMGESSYEQYF
TGTGCCAGTAGTATGGGGGAGAGCTCCTACGAGCAGTACTTC
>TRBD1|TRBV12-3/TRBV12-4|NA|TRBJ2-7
CASRDRGETYEQYF
TGTGCCAGCAGGGACAGGGGAGAGACCTACGAGCAGTACTTC
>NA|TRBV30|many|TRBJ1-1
CAWDGGIVGTEAFF
TGTGCCTGGGATGGGGGGATCGTTGGGACTGAAGCTTTCTTT
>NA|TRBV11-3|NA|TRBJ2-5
CASSPSKGQHQETQYF
TGTGCCAGCAGCCCATCGAAGGGGCAACACCAAGAGACCCAGTACTTC
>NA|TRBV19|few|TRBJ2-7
CASSIGIGQSYEQYF
TGTGCCAGTAGTATAGGGATCGGACAGAGCTACGAGCAGTACTTC
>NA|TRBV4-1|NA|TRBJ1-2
CASSQDRARLNYGYTF
TGCGCCAGCAGCCAAGATCGCGCCAGACTAAACTATGGCTACACCTTC
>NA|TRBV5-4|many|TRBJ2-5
CASSLVLTTGRETQYF
TGTGCCAGCAGCTTGGTCTTAACGACGGGAAGGGAGACCCAGTACTTC
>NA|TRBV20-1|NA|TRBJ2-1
CSAPQGDNEQFF
TGCAGTGCTCCCCAGGGAGACAATGAGCAGTTCTTC
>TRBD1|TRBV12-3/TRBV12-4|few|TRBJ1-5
CASSGVGTGFGQPQHF
TGTGCCAGCAGTGGGGTGGGGACAGGGTTTGGGCAGCCCCAGCATTTT
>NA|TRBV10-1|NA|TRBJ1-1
CASSVNKNTEAFF
TGCGCCAGCAGTGTGAACAAGAACACTGAAGCTTTCTTT
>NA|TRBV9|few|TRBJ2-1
CASSVGTEEVYNEQFF
TGTGCCAGCAGCGTAGGGACAGAGGAGGTCTACAATGAGCAGTTCTTC
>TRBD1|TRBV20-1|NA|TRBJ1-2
CSARDRGRVGYTF
TGCAGTGCTAGAGACAGGGGGCGCGTTGGCTACACCTTC
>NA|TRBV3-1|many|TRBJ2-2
CASSQAPNTGELFF
TGTGCCAGCAGCCAAGCCCCGAACACCGGGGAGCTGTTTTTT
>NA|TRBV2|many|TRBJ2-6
CARGVTGANVLTF
TGTGCCAGGGGGGTGACTGGGGCCAACGTCCTGACTTTC
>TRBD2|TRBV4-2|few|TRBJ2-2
CASSQGLAGETGELFF
TGTGCCAGCAGCCAGGGGCTAGCGGGGGAGACCGGGGAGCTGTTTTTT
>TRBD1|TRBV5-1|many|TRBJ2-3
CASSLVMSQGAGTDTQYF
TGCGCCAGCAGCTTGGTAATGTCCCAGGGGGCCGGCACAGATACGCAGTATTTT
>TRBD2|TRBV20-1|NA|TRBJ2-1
CSAVVGTSNYNKQFF
TGCAGTGCTGTAGTCGGGACTAGCAACTACAATAAGCAGTTCTTC
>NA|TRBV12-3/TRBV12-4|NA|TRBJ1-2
CASSLRQDFYGYTF
TGTGCCAGCAGTTTAAGACAGGATTTTTATGGCTACACCTTC
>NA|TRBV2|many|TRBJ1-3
CASSVWRGKGNTIYF
TGTGCCAGCAGTGTGTGGCGCGGGAAAGGAAACACCATATATTTT
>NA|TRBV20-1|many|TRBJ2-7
CSASQDGLPYEQYF
TGCAGTGCTAGCCAGGACGGCCTCCCCTACGAGCAGTACTTC
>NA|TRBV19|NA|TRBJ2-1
CASSIIHSQPNEQFF
TGTGCCAGTAGTATTATCCACAGCCAACCCAATGAGCAGTTCTTC
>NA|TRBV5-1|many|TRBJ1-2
CASSLGGAYGYTF
TGTGCCAGCAGCTTAGGGGGGGCCTATGGCTACACCTTC
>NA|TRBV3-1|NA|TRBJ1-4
CASSPPGPLGEKLFF
TGCGCCAGCAGCCCGCCGGGCCCCTTGGGGGAAAAACTGTTTTTT
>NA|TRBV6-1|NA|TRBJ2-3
CASSDRASGSTDTQYF
TGTGCCAGCAGTGACCGGGCCAGCGGTAGCACAGATACGCAGTATTTT
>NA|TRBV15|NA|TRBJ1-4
CATSEGPNEKLFF
TGTGCCACCAGCGAGGGACCTAATGAAAAACTGTTTTTT
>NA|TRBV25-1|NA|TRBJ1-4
CANSSGAEFEKLFF
TGTGCCAACAGTTCAGGGGCCGAATTTGAAAAACTGTTTTTT
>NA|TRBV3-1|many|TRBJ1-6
CASSQEHNSPLHF
TGTGCCAGCAGCCAAGAACATAATTCACCCCTCCACTTT
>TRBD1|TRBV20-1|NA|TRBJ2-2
CSANRGTGELFF
TGCAGTGCCAACAGGGGCACCGGGGAGCTGTTTTTT
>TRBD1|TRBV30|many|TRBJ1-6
CAWGLQGLRTGDLYNSPLHF
TGTGCCTGGGGACTTCAAGGACTCCGGACAGGAGACCTCTATAATTCACCCCTCCACTTT
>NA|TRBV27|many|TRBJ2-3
CATMRRDGNTDTQYF
TGTGCCACCATGCGTCGGGACGGGAACACAGATACGCAGTATTTT
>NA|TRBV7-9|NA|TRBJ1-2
CASSPAGFNGYTF
TGTGCCAGCAGCCCCGCAGGGTTTAATGGCTACACCTTC
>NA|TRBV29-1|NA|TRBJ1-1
CSVENTFDTEAFF
TGCAGCGTTGAAAACACGTTCGACACTGAAGCTTTCTTT
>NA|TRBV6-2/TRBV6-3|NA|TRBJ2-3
CASSYSSLTDTQYF
TGTGCCAGCAGTTACTCCAGCCTCACAGATACGCAGTATTTT
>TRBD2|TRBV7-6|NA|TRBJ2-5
CASSFGTSGGHQETQYF
TGTGCCAGCAGCTTTGGGACTAGCGGGGGACACCAAGAGACCCAGTACTTC
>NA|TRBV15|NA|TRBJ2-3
CATSQVGGPDTQYF
TGTGCCACCTCTCAGGTGGGGGGGCCAGATACGCAGTATTTT
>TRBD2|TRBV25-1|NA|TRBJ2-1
CASSGGRGSRKDHSYNEQFF
TGTGCCAGCAGCGGAGGGAGGGGATCTCGTAAGGACCACTCCTACAATGAGCAGTTCTTC
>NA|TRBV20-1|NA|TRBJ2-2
CSARDQGRIDTGELFF
TGCAGTGCTAGAGATCAGGGGAGAATAGACACCGGGGAGCTGTTTTTT
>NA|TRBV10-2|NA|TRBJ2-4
CASSESGVAKNIQYF
TGCGCCAGCAGTGAATCCGGAGTAGCCAAAAACATTCAGTACTTC
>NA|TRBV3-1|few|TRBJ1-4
CASSQGRTVEKLFF
TGTGCCAGCAGCCAAGGGAGGACGGTTGAAAAACTGTTTTTT